The clone carrying this TCR beta chain was seen repeatedly, ten times or more. What it recognizes is unknown. This entry is derived from a study of T cells after yellow fever vaccination. The CDR3 is made up of 14 amino acids. CDR1 and CDR2 from the germline V gene are LNHNV and YYDKDF (reference sequence). The V and J ends lost 4 bases and 6 bases respectively, with 13 bases between them. Study observations and caveats: FACS-sorted repertoires could harbor abundant contaminating bulk-population clonotypes. Clones that expanded after primary vaccination mostly reappeared after the booster (96% CD4, 88% CD8). Though it reached lower strength, the secondary response hit its peak faster, day 5 versus 15.

In making TCR cDNA, 5'RACE template switching added a universal primer site and UMIs to it. TCRdb ran MiXCR on the 5' RACE reads and lists one entry per CDR3 protein. The sample contains a few hundred thousand distinct CDR3 sequences, approximately 8% of which appear only once. This chain joins TRBV15 and TRBJ2-1; either TRBD1 or TRBD2 may fit D (5 bases each). The specimen comprised PBMCs, sampled approximately 40 days after the first yellow fever vaccination. The receptor was derived from a man aged 18 to 35 who received the YFV17D yellow fever vaccine. CDR3 protein: CATSNFVGTNEQFF. CDR3 DNA: TGTGCCACCAGCAACTTCGTGGGGACCAATGAGCAGTTCTTC.